The TCR beta chain described here comes from a study of fetal regulatory T cell absence and autoimmunity. The ends were cut back, 2 bases at V and 4 bases at J, with 20 bases in the middle. CDR3 size: 17 residues. Germline CDR1 SGHTA, CDR2 FQGNSA. The assay was run at survey level. Assay used: immunoSEQ multiplex PCR; TCRdb lists only in-frame clones, some missing. Among about 46,000 clones listed, roughly 83% were seen once. V usage is TRBV7-2 and J usage is TRBJ1-2, with unresolved D. Sequenced input: cord blood. The receptor was isolated from a newborn boy with IPEX syndrome. CDR3 bases: TGTGCCAGCAGCTTACCCCCCCGGGCTCGGACGGGCTATGGCTACACCTTC. Translating gives CASSLPPRARTGYGYTF.